This T cell receptor (beta chain) was recovered during a study of blood T cell repertoires in COVID-19 (dated by TCRdb to about 2020). With regard to the full study: The collaborator samples originated in the United States, Italy and Spain and spanned the acute and convalescent phases of COVID-19. The material from the prospective study consisted of cDNA or gDNA derived from T cells, B-cell-depleted T cells, or PBMCs. Deeply sampled blood TCRbeta repertoires from subjects exposed to, actively infected with, or recovered from COVID-19 were included in the dataset. Sample metadata almost always included a de-identified subject ID, COVID-19 status, age in years and sex. The repertoires were released in a freely available public database intended as a resource for research on the immune response to SARS-CoV-2. Samples came from the ongoing ImmuneRACE study (first 160 participants) plus 1,254 subjects from 6 global collaborators. HLA class I and class II types, where available, came from metadata supplied by the sample provider rather than from assay-based typing.

This clone was counted only a few times. Its antigen is unknown. The input lacks base qualities; no much larger clone sits a single base away. Enrolling through a virtual design, the prospective study's participants ranged in age from roughly 18 to 90 years and lived across 24 United States geographic areas. In the prospective study, participants were assigned to cohorts based on the clinical history participants reported in a screening survey and a study questionnaire. For ImmuneRACE Cohort 3, a participant was defined as recovered based on two consecutive negative NP/OP PCR tests, clearance by a healthcare professional, or resolution of symptoms. In the prospective study, mobile phlebotomists collected whole blood, serum and a nasopharyngeal or oropharyngeal swab from each participant. Over a roughly 2-month period, participants in the prospective study had the option of providing additional blood draws and questionnaires. Before DNA extraction, blood samples from the prospective study were shipped at room temperature or frozen.

The germline V gene (reference sequence) gives CDR1 as SEHNR and CDR2 as FQNEAQ. The CDR3 has 13 amino acids, counting the end cysteine and phenylalanine. The entry retains the CDR3 DNA only, 39 bases that are in frame from base 1. V loses 3 bases of germline sequence and J loses 5 bases, and the interval between the two ends is 8 bases. On the study overall, not on this receptor specifically: The quantity of clinical and demographic metadata differed by source and by participant and was supplied without curation.

TCRbeta CDR3 regions were amplified from genomic DNA by means of the immunoSEQ Assay, a bias-controlled multiplex PCR. From the authors' description of their analysis: The number of nucleated cells in each sample was estimated by amplification of reference gene primers within the assay. To quantify the absolute abundance of each unique TCRbeta CDR3 rearrangement, sequence reads were collapsed and filtered. Productive Simpson clonality was computed per sample as the square root of Simpson's diversity index over productive rearrangements. What TCRdb holds here is the immuneACCESS table cut down to in-frame rearrangements. Part of the clones is not present; checked against another copy, under half of the missing clones reflect an unresolved V gene, and the others are unexplained. V and J calls and clone size are as listed in that table; D and trimming were resolved from the DNA. Here the sample has over 250,000 clones; under 90% occur a single time. Jointly, the top ten make up approximately 1.8% of the sample.

Sequenced sample: PBMCs or T cells enriched from blood (not recorded which). The chain joins TRBV7-9 to TRBJ1-5; no confident D gene assignment can be made. This TCR derives from a woman between 55 and 75 years old who had recovered from COVID-19. At the DNA level, the sequence is TGTGCCAGCAGCTTGTGGGCAGATCAGCCCCAGCATTTT. Translated, it reads CASSLWADQPQHF. The CDR3 plus the reference TRBV7-9 and TRBJ1-5 genes for the other parts give the full variable domain: DTGVSQNPRHKITKRGQNVTFRCDPISEHNRLYWYRQTLGQGPEFLTYFQNEAQLEKSRLLSDRFSAERPKGSFSTLEIQRTEQGDSAMYLCASSLWADQPQHFGDGTRLSIL.